This T cell receptor (beta chain) comes out of a study of T cell responses to AZD1222 COVID-19 vaccine. Profiled with immunoSEQ multiplex PCR; TCRdb holds only in-frame clones, not every one. The sample consists of roughly 100,000 clones, over 80% of them appearing once. CDR3 size: 12 residues. Germline V gene lookup returns CDR1 SQVTM and CDR2 ANQGSEA. The V end was cut by 7 bases, the J end by 7 bases, with 16 bases between. Points from the study as a whole: At study baseline, merely five or six AZD1222 recipients were seropositive.

This clone appeared once. The antigen is not known. The sample was peripheral blood, taken on day 0 of AZD1222 vaccination. The V gene is TRBV29-1, the J gene TRBJ1-2; the D is unclear. The TCR was taken from an adult in good health. The CDR3 spells CSAREGTIGYTF. Here the CDR3 DNA reads TGCAGCGCCCGGGAAGGTACGATTGGCTACACCTTC.